A single sample is the source of the 18 T cell receptor beta chains below, sequenced in a study of CD8+ T cells in alopecia areata. Treatment: oral pan-JAK inhibitor, 5-10 mg twice daily. cDNA reverse transcribed from extracted RNA served as the sequencing template. Generated by immunoSEQ multiplex PCR, the TCRdb table keeps only in-frame clones and is missing some. This table holds around 100,000 clones, around 40% found once. The sequences come from CD8+ T cells sorted from blood, collected at week 24, from a patient treated with tofacitinib. Receptors originate from a human donor with alopecia areata.

There are a few counts of this clone. The chain links TRBV4-2 to TRBJ1-5; D is undetermined. The CDR3 runs to 15 residues. The germline CDR1 and CDR2 sequences are LGHNA and YNFKEQ. Trimming took off 0 bases at V and 10 bases at J, with 16 bases between the two ends. In nucleotides, the CDR3 is TGTGCCAGCAGCCAAGAACAGACGGAGGGATCTCCCCAGCATTTT. Amino acid sequence: CASSQEQTEGSPQHF.

The rearrangement links TRBV9 to TRBJ2-7; D is unresolved. Trimming stripped 0 bases from V and 3 bases from J, with 13 bases between. There are 15 residues in the CDR3. Germline assignment: CDR1 SGDLS and CDR2 YYNGEE. The chain's CDR3 is CASSVGQSLGYEQYF. CDR3 nucleotide sequence: TGTGCCAGCAGCGTAGGACAATCACTGGGCTACGAGCAGTACTTC.

A few counts support this clone. This chain connects TRBV27 to TRBJ1-2; the D gene is possibly TRBD1 (6 bases). V lost 5 bases and J lost 2, with 12 bases in between. Looked up from germline, CDR1 is MNHEY and CDR2 is SMNVEV (reference sequence). CDR3 length: 14 residues. CDR3 in amino acids: CASSLRTANYGYTF. In DNA, the CDR3 is TGTGCCAGCAGTCTTAGGACAGCGAACTATGGCTACACCTTC.

The chain employs TRBV9 and TRBJ1-1; 10 positions match TRBD1. Losses at the gene ends were 4 bases for V and 3 bases for J; bases not matched to a gene: 3. Germline V gene lookup returns CDR1 SGDLS and CDR2 YYNGEE. This CDR3 comprises 14 residues. The CDR3 region is CASSPGTGDTEAFF. DNA of the CDR3: TGTGCCAGCAGCCCAGGGACAGGGGACACTGAAGCTTTCTTT.

J is TRBJ2-7 and V is TRBV29-1; D gene unclear. This CDR3 spans 11 amino acids. The V gene lost 5 bases and the J gene lost 4 bases, with 9 bases spanning the gap. From germline, CDR1 is SQVTM and CDR2 ANQGSEA. CDR3 sequence (DNA): TGCAGCGTTTCAATTCGATACGAGCAGTACTTC. Amino acid sequence: CSVSIRYEQYF.

This sequence joins TRBV4-1 and TRBJ2-1; D call uncertain. Between the trimmed V and J ends, which lost 0 bases and 10 bases, there was a span of 7 bases. Germline lookup yields CDR1 MGHRA and CDR2 YSYEKL. The CDR3 is 12 amino acids. CDR3 residues: CASSQEKGEQFF. CDR3 bases: TGCGCCAGCAGCCAAGAAAAAGGGGAGCAGTTCTTC.

The genes are TRBV9 and TRBJ2-7, with 7 nucleotides matching TRBD1. Per the germline V gene, CDR1 is SGDLS and CDR2 is YYNGEE. This CDR3 is 14 amino acids long. V dropped 3 bases and J dropped 7; count of bases not matched to a gene: 10. The CDR3 nucleotides are TGTGCCAGCAGCGGGGATCAGGGGGAGAGGGAGCAGTACTTC. As protein: CASSGDQGEREQYF.

The chain employs TRBV7-8 and TRBJ1-2, with 7 bases aligning to TRBD1. The germline gives CDR1 SGHVS, CDR2 FQNEAQ. This CDR3 has 16 amino acids. V dropped 5 bases and J dropped 0; count of bases not matched to a gene: 9. The CDR3 coding sequence is TGTGCCAGCAGCCACCGACAGGGTGGACCTAACTATGGCTACACCTTC. Protein product: CASSHRQGGPNYGYTF.

The chain combines TRBV29-1 with TRBJ1-2; 11 positions agree with TRBD1. The CDR3 extends over 12 amino acids. Germline-derived CDR1 and CDR2 are SQVTM and ANQGSEA. V lost 5 bases, J lost 7 bases, and 3 bases stayed unmatched. The CDR3 nucleotides are TGCAGCGTTAGGACAGGGGGCCCTGGCTACACCTTC. Translation: CSVRTGGPGYTF.

This clone was seen a few times. The genes are TRBV30 and TRBJ2-2; D uncertain. V was cut by 5 bases and J by 5 bases, with 18 bases left in between. The CDR3 runs to 15 residues. CDR1 and CDR2 (germline): GTSNPN, SVGIG (reference sequence). CDR3 coding DNA: TGTGCCTGGGTGGTGGGCCCCACGGTTACCGGGGAGCTGTTTTTT. Amino acids: CAWVVGPTVTGELFF.

The chain employs TRBV9 and TRBJ2-3; perhaps D is TRBD1 or TRBD2 (5 bases each). Per germline, CDR1 SGDLS and CDR2 YYNGEE. Trimming took off 0 bases at V and 6 bases at J, with 11 bases between the two ends. The CDR3 runs 14 residues. The DNA for the CDR3 is TGTGCCAGCAGCGTAGGTGATTGGGGGGATACGCAGTATTTT. It encodes CASSVGDWGDTQYF.

This clone was picked up a small number of times. This chain uses TRBV9 with TRBJ2-2; D is perhaps TRBD2 (5 bases). CDR3 length: 14 residues. Deletions cut 4 bases from V and 4 bases from J, with 11 bases between. Germline V gives CDR1 SGDLS, CDR2 YYNGEE. The CDR3 DNA sequence: TGTGCCAGCAGCCCGTTCCGGGGCACCGGGGAGCTGTTTTTT. It translates to CASSPFRGTGELFF.

This rearrangement joins TRBV5-1 to TRBJ2-7; weak D call: TRBD2 (5 bases). The V end lost 6 bases, the J end lost 0 bases, and 13 bases lay between the germline ends. The length of the CDR3 is 14 residues. The germline gives CDR1 SGHRS, CDR2 YFSETQ. CDR3 coding DNA: TGCGCCAGCACCCAGACGGGGAGCTCCTACGAGCAGTACTTC. Translating it yields CASTQTGSSYEQYF. The full variable domain, in which reference TRBV5-1 and TRBJ2-7 provide the parts outside the CDR3, is KAGVTQTPRYLIKTRGQQVTLSCSPISGHRSVSWYQQTPGQGLQFLFEYFSETQRNKGNFPGRFSGRQFSNSRSEMNVSTLELGDSALYLCASTQTGSSYEQYFGPGTRLTVT.

The chain links TRBV4-1 to TRBJ2-7; 7 bases are shared with TRBD1. Trimming cost V 0 bases and J 2 bases; bases outside gene matches: 7. Per germline, CDR1 MGHRA and CDR2 YSYEKL. The CDR3 is made up of 16 amino acids. The CDR3 reads CASSQEQGDGTYEQYF. CDR3 coding DNA: TGCGCCAGCAGCCAAGAGCAGGGGGACGGGACCTACGAGCAGTACTTC.

The chain links TRBV6-5 to TRBJ2-1; D uncertain. The ends were cut back, 0 bases at V and 5 bases at J, with 14 bases in the middle. Per germline, CDR1 MNHEY and CDR2 SVGAGI. The CDR3 has 16 amino acids. CDR3 in DNA: TGTGCCAGCAGTTACTCGTCAACAGCCCCGAACAATGAGCAGTTCTTC. Its protein is CASSYSSTAPNNEQFF.

This clone turned up a few times. The J gene is TRBJ2-1, the V gene TRBV6-6; D remains ambiguous. Germline V gene lookup returns CDR1 MNHNY and CDR2 SVGAGI (reference sequence). CDR3 length: 11 residues. Trimming shortened V by 0 bases and J by 10 bases, and 4 bases separated the two germline ends. The CDR3 loop reads CASSYSREQFF. The DNA for the CDR3 is TGTGCCAGCAGTTACTCTCGGGAGCAGTTCTTC.

The genes are TRBV29-1 and TRBJ2-1, with 12 bases aligning to TRBD2. V shed 3 bases, J shed 4 bases, and the junction held 10 bases outside the gene matches. The CDR3 sequence is 17 residues long. Per the germline V gene, CDR1 is SQVTM and CDR2 is ANQGSEA. Here the CDR3 reads CSVDGTSGRIGYNEQFF. The CDR3 region has the DNA TGCAGCGTTGACGGTACTAGCGGGAGGATCGGATACAATGAGCAGTTCTTC.

This clone was detected ten times or more. This sequence joins TRBV15 and TRBJ1-1, with 9 bases identical to TRBD1. After removal of 1 base from V and 6 bases from J, the junction contained 9 bases not matched to a gene. The CDR3 totals 16 residues. Looked up from germline, CDR1 is LNHNV and CDR2 is YYDKDF (reference sequence). The DNA of the CDR3 is TGTGCCACCAGCAGAGGCCAGGGACAGGGTTGGCCTGAAGCTTTCTTT. Its protein product is CATSRGQGQGWPEAFF. Full variable domain (remainder filled in from reference TRBV15 and TRBJ1-1): DAMVIQNPRYQVTQFGKPVTLSCSQTLNHNVMYWYQQKSSQAPKLLFHYYDKDFNNEADTPDNFQSRRPNTSFCFLDIRSPGLGDTAMYLCATSRGQGQGWPEAFFGQGTRLTVV.